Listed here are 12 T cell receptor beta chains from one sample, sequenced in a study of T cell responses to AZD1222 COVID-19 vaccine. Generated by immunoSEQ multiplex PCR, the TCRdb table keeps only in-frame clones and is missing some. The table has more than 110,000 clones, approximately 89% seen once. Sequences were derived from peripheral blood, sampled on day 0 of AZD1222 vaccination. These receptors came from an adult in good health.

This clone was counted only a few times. DNA for the CDR3: TGTGCCAGCAGCTTAGGTGACAGTCGCTCTGGAAACACCATATATTTT. The encoded protein is CASSLGDSRSGNTIYF. The chain joins TRBV7-2 to TRBJ1-3; TRBD1 might be the D (5 bases). This CDR3 has 16 residues. V was trimmed by 1 base and J by 0 bases, leaving 10 bases between them. CDR1 is SGHTA and CDR2 is FQGNSA in the germline V gene.

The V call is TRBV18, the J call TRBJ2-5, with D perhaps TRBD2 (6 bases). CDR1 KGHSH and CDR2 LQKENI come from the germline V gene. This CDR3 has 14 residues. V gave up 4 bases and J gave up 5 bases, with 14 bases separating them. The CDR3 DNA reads TGTGCCAGCTCACTCGCGGGACTGGGGGAGACCCAGTACTTC. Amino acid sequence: CASSLAGLGETQYF.

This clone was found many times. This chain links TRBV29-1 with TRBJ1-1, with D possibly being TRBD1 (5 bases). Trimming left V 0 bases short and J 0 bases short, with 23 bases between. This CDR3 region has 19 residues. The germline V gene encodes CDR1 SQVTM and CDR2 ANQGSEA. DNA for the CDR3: TGCAGCGTTGAAGATCTTAATATGGGGGGTTACCGCTTGAACACTGAAGCTTTCTTT. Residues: CSVEDLNMGGYRLNTEAFF.

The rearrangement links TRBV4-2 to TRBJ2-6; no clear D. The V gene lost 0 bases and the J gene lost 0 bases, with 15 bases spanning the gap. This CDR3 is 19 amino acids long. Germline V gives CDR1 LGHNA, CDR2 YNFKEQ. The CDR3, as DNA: TGTGCCAGCAGCCAAGATCGTGAAGGCGGCCACTCTGGGGCCAACGTCCTGACTTTC. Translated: CASSQDREGGHSGANVLTF.

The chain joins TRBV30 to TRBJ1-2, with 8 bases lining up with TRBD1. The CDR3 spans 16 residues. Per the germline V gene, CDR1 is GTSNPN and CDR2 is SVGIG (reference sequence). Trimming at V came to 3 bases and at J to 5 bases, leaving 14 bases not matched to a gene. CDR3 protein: CAWSEDRANSGYGYTF. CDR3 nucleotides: TGTGCCTGGAGCGAGGACAGGGCCAATTCTGGGTATGGCTACACCTTC. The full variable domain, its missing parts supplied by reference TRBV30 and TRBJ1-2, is SQTIHQWPATLVQPVGSPLSLECTVEGTSNPNLYWYRQAAGRGLQLLFYSVGIGQISSEVPQNLSASRPQDRQFILSSKKLLLSDSGFYLCAWSEDRANSGYGYTFGSGTRLTVV.

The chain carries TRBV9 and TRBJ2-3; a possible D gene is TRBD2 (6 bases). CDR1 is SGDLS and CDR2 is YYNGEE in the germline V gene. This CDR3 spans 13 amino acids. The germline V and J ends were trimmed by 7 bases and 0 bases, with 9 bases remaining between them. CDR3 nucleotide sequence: TGTGCCAGCGGAGGGACTAGCACAGATACGCAGTATTTT. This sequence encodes CASGGTSTDTQYF.

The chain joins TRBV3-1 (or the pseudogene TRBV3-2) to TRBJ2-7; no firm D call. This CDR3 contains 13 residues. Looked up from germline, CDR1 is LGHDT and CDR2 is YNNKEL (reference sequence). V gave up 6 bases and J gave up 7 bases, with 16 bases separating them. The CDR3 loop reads CASRRSGQDEQYF. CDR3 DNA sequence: TGTGCCAGCAGGCGGTCTGGCCAAGATGAGCAGTACTTC.

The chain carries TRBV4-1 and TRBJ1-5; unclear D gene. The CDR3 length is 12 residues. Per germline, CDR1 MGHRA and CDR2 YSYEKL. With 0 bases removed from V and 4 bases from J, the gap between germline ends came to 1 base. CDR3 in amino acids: CASSQDNQPQHF. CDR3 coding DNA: TGCGCCAGCAGCCAAGATAATCAGCCCCAGCATTTT.

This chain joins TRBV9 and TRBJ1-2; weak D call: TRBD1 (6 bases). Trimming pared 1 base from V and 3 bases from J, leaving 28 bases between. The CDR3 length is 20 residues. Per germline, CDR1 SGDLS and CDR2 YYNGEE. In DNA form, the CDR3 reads TGTGCCAGCAGCGTATCGACCGGTCCCAGAGGGGGGGCCATCGACTATGGCTACACCTTC. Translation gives CASSVSTGPRGGAIDYGYTF.

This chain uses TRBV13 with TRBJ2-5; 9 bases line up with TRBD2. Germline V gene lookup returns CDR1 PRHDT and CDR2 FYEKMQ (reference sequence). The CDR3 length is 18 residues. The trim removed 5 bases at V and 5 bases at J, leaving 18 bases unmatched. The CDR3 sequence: CASSHTTGLALAGETQYF. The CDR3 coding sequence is TGTGCCAGCAGCCACACTACGGGACTAGCCCTTGCCGGGGAGACCCAGTACTTC.

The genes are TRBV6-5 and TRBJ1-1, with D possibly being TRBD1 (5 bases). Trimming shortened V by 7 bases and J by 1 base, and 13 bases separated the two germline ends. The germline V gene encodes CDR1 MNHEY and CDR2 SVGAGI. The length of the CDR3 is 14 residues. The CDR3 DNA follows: TGTGCCAGCACTTCAGGGAATGCGAACACTGAAGCTTTCTTT. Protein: CASTSGNANTEAFF.

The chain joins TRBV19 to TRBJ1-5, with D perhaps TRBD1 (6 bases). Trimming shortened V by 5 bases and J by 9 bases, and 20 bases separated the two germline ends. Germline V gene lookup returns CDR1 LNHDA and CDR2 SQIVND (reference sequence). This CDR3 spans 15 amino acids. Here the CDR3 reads CASSPNLQGIRPQHF. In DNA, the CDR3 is TGTGCCAGTAGTCCCAACTTACAGGGAATTAGGCCCCAGCATTTT.